The 9 T cell receptor beta chains listed next were all sequenced from one sample in a study of T cells expressing NK-cell markers. TCRdb reprocessed the 5' RACE reads and keeps a single row for each CDR3 protein, giving no DNA. Recorded for this sample: 150,000 to 160,000 distinct CDR3 sequences. Sequenced: blood T cells: a sorted CD56 or NKG2C T cell subset, CD4+ or CD8+ T cells, or bulk PBMC T cells (not recorded which). Receptors originate from a woman between 50 and 59 years old in good health.

V usage is TRBV4-1 and J usage is TRBJ2-3; TCRdb returns TRBD1, unconfirmable since there is no DNA. The CDR3 has 12 amino acids. Germline V gene sequence: CDR1 MGHRA, CDR2 YSYEKL. This CDR3 is CASSSRADTQYF.

This rearrangement joins TRBV12-3 or TRBV12-4 to TRBJ2-3; the TCRdb call, TRBD1, lacks DNA for checking. CDR3 length: 15 amino acids. The CDR3 loop is CASTGGRVGTDTQYF.

The chain links TRBV9 to TRBJ2-1. Germline CDR1 is SGDLS and CDR2 is YYNGEE. This CDR3 spans 16 amino acids. This CDR3 is CASSPTLGSEYNEQFF.

This chain joins TRBV30 and TRBJ2-7; the D call of TRBD2 rests on TCRdb alone, since no DNA is present to check it. The V gene's germline CDR1 is GTSNPN and CDR2 SVGIG (reference sequence). The CDR3 spans 18 residues. CDR3 amino acids: CAWSGLSPGLADFYEQYF.

The genes are TRBV6-5 and TRBJ2-1; TCRdb picks TRBD1, but there is no DNA to check that call. CDR1 is MNHEY, CDR2 SVGAGI, per germline. CDR3 size: 15 residues. CDR3 residues: CASSLTAGDYNEQFF.

This chain connects TRBV12-5 to TRBJ1-1; TCRdb's assignment of TRBD1 cannot be checked, as there is no DNA. The V gene's germline CDR1 is LGHNT and CDR2 FRNRAP. This CDR3 has 17 residues. This CDR3 reads CASGPPMSRDRNTEAFF.

The V and J genes are TRBV6-2 or TRBV6-3 and TRBJ2-1. Looked up from germline, CDR1 is MNHEY and CDR2 is SVGEGT. This CDR3 region has 14 residues. CDR3 sequence: CASSRTNSNNEQFF.

The gene calls are TRBV27 and TRBJ1-5; checking the TCRdb D call of TRBD1 is not possible without DNA. Looked up from germline, CDR1 is MNHEY and CDR2 is SMNVEV (reference sequence). There are 14 residues in the CDR3. This CDR3 is CASSIRQANQPQHF.

The chain employs TRBV19 and TRBJ1-5; without DNA, the TCRdb call of TRBD1 cannot be checked. The CDR3 contains 16 residues. Germline V gene lookup returns CDR1 LNHDA and CDR2 SQIVND (reference sequence). The chain's CDR3 is CASSIDPGQINQPQHF.